This T cell receptor beta chain emerged from a study of blood T cell repertoires in COVID-19. Sequencing was performed with immunoSEQ multiplex PCR; in TCRdb, only in-frame clones are kept and a portion is missing. Of over 90,000 clones in the sample, 87% are singletons; the top ten hold roughly 2%. The sequenced sample consisted of peripheral blood. This clonotype originated in a man in his fifties or sixties with active COVID-19.

CDR3 loop: CASSLFGTDEETQYF. The CDR3 DNA is TGTGCCAGCAGCTTATTCGGGACAGACGAGGAGACCCAGTACTTC. The chain is built from TRBV7-9 and TRBJ2-5; 7 bases are a match to TRBD1. Per germline, CDR1 SEHNR and CDR2 FQNEAQ (reference sequence). The CDR3 is 15 residues long. V lost 2 bases to trimming and J lost 5 bases; unmatched junction nucleotides: 8. The whole variable domain, filled in from reference TRBV7-9 and TRBJ2-5, reads DTGVSQNPRHKITKRGQNVTFRCDPISEHNRLYWYRQTLGQGPEFLTYFQNEAQLEKSRLLSDRFSAERPKGSFSTLEIQRTEQGDSAMYLCASSLFGTDEETQYFGPGTRLLVL.